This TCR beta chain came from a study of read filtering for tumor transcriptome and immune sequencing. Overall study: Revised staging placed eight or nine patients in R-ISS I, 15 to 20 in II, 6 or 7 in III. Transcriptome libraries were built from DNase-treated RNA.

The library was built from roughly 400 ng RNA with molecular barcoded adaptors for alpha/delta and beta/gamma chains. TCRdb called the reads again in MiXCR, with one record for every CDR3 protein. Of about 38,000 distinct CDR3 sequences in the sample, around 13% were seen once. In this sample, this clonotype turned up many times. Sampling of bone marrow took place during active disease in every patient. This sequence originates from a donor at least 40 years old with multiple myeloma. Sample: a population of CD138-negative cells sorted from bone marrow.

The DNA for the CDR3 is TGCGCCAGCAGCTTGGACGGGGGCACTGAAGCTTTCTTT. Its protein is CASSLDGGTEAFF. The chain is built from TRBV5-1 and TRBJ1-1, with D possibly being TRBD1 (5 bases). Per germline, CDR1 SGHRS and CDR2 YFSETQ. CDR3 length: 13 amino acids. V was shortened by 0 bases and J by 4 bases, with 7 bases between the two germline ends.